This T cell receptor (beta chain) was recorded in a study of CXCR3-negative and CXCR3-positive naive CD8 T cells. Comments on this clonotype: No antigen is known for it.

Study-wide points: TRB CDR3 properties served as the basis for inferring TCR strength, and surface CD5 was comparable between naive subsets. Comparison of naive cells showed more hydrophobic TRB CDR3s in CXCR3-positive than in CXCR3-negative naive cells.

Via 5' RACE with UMI labels, TRB cDNA libraries were prepared. TCRdb re-called the 5' RACE reads, yielding one record per CDR3 amino acid sequence without DNA. This sample carries over 150,000 distinct CDR3 sequences, with about 0.44% going to the ten biggest clones. This CDR3 region has 12 residues. CDR1 and CDR2 from the germline V gene are MNHEY and SMNVEV (reference sequence). The TCR comes from a human donor in good health. Some clones in this sample may be carry-over from other donors' samples. Sequenced: naive CXCR3+ CD8+ T cells from blood. Subset specified: CD45RO-CCR7+CD27+CD95- naive CD8+ T cells expressing CXCR3 (TNR3+). The chain has TRBV27 and TRBJ1-6. The CDR3 reads CASSPLDSPLHF.